The table lists the clone carrying this TCR beta chain with a few counts. Original analysis: By means of reference gene primer amplification, nucleated cell counts were estimated. The repertoire was sequenced with immunoSEQ multiplex PCR; TCRdb's copy has only in-frame clones and lacks some. Clone size and the V and J calls come from that table; the DNA yielded D and trimming. Of 270,000 or so clones detected, approximately 88% appear once; the ten largest clones hold 0.95% to 1.5%. V lost 7 bases to trimming and J lost 2 bases; unmatched junction nucleotides: 7. Germline V gene lookup returns CDR1 SNHLY and CDR2 FYNNEI. The CDR3 spans 15 residues. Grouping used clinical history reported by participants in a survey and questionnaire. The data stem from a study of blood T cell repertoires in COVID-19. Study-wide context: Specimens from acute and convalescent COVID-19 originated in the United States, Italy and Spain. Nucleic acid was either cDNA or gDNA, and it came from T cells, B-cell-depleted T cells, or PBMCs.

Sequencing input: PBMCs or T cells enriched from blood (not recorded which). This receptor was obtained from a woman between 40 and 55 years old with acute COVID-19. This chain uses TRBV2 with TRBJ2-1; 8 bases fit TRBD2. In nucleotides, the CDR3 is TGTGCCAGCAAGGCAGGACTAGCAGCCTACAATGAGCAGTTCTTC. Translating it yields CASKAGLAAYNEQFF.